This note documents a single TCR beta chain sequence. Its specificity is not known. The table came from immunoSEQ multiplex PCR; TCRdb's copy has only in-frame clones and leaves some out. The sample lists around 20,000 clones, over 75% seen once, with roughly 22% in the top ten. This entry is derived from a study of PD-1 blockade in classical Hodgkin lymphoma. Study conclusions and caveats: Exclusion removed patients who began nivolumab under 1 year after ASCT. Newly diagnosed patients were reported to start with lower TCR diversity than healthy donors.

Every patient relapsed after autologous stem cell transplantation, and brentuximab vedotin exposure varied. Trimming pared 5 bases from V and 2 bases from J, leaving 12 bases between. The CDR3 is made up of 14 amino acids. Germline V gene sequence: CDR1 SGHAT, CDR2 FQNNGV. V gene TRBV11-2 combines with J gene TRBJ2-5, with D tentatively TRBD2 (6 bases). The TCR originated in a human donor with classical Hodgkin lymphoma. The sample in question was peripheral blood mononuclear cells (PBMCs), obtained at baseline. This CDR3 reads CASSRGTEQETQYF. In DNA, the CDR3 is TGTGCCAGCAGCCGCGGGACGGAACAAGAGACCCAGTACTTC.